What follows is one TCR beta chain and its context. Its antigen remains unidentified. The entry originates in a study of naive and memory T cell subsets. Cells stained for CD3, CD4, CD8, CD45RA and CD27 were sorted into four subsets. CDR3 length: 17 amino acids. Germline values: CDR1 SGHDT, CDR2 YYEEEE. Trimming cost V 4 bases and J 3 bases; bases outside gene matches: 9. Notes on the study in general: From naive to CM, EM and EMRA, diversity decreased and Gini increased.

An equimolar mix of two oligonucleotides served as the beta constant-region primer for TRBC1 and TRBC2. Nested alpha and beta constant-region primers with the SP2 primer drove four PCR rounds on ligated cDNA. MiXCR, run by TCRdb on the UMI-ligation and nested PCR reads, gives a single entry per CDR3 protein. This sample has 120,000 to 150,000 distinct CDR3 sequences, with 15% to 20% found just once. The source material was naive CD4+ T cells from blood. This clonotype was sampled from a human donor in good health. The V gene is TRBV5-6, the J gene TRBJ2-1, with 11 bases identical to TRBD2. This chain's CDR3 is CASSRRTSGSHYNEQFF. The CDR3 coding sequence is TGTGCCAGCAGCCGACGAACTAGCGGGAGCCACTACAATGAGCAGTTCTTC.